The rows below give T cell receptor beta chains drawn from one sample of a study of blood T cells in healthy people across ages. TCRdb independently ran MiXCR on the 5' RACE reads; one entry per CDR3 protein. The sample has fewer than 650,000 distinct CDR3 sequences, around 27% seen once; the top ten hold 3% to 4%. The same sample was also used in a study of T cells of mothers and their children.

The sequenced material came from blood. These receptors came from a boy younger than 10 in good health. The CDR3 runs from the conserved cysteine through the conserved F or W. The order of the fields is V gene, D gene, J gene, clone size, CDR3 protein, CDR3 DNA. The D gene is left open where the match is weak. Clone size is shown for a subset of rows, as once, few, many or a class of expanded clone.

TRBV9	.	TRBJ2-4	few	CVSSSMGTRENIQYF	TGTGTCAGCAGCTCCATGGGGACTCGGGAAAACATTCAGTACTTC
TRBV5-5	.	TRBJ2-7	.	CASSLDSPEYEQYF	TGTGCCAGCAGCTTGGATTCCCCGGAATACGAGCAGTACTTC
TRBV20-1	TRBD2	TRBJ2-7	.	CSARETSGDEQYF	TGCAGTGCTAGAGAGACTAGCGGGGACGAGCAGTACTTC
TRBV5-1	.	TRBJ1-2	.	CASTGPSGNYGYTF	TGCGCCAGCACGGGGCCCAGCGGGAACTATGGCTACACCTTC
TRBV20-1	.	TRBJ1-2	.	CSARVTGPYGYTF	TGCAGTGCTAGAGTAACCGGACCCTATGGCTACACCTTC
TRBV7-2	TRBD2	TRBJ2-2	.	CASSFIAGGGGELFF	TGTGCCAGCAGCTTCATAGCGGGGGGAGGCGGGGAGCTGTTTTTT
TRBV29-1	.	TRBJ2-3	once	CSVEAEDTQYF	TGCAGCGTTGAGGCGGAAGATACGCAGTATTTT
TRBV7-2	TRBD2	TRBJ2-1	.	CASSRTSAYNEQFF	TGTGCCAGCAGCCGGACTAGCGCTTACAATGAGCAGTTCTTC
TRBV15	.	TRBJ1-3	few	CATSRDNTAGNTIYF	TGTGCCACCAGCAGAGACAATACAGCAGGAAACACCATATATTTT
TRBV15	.	TRBJ1-1	.	CATSRGVARRTEAFF	TGTGCCACCAGCAGAGGAGTCGCCCGGCGAACTGAAGCTTTCTTT
TRBV19	TRBD2	TRBJ2-3	.	CASSIEGTSGSDTQYF	TGTGCCAGTAGTATAGAGGGGACTAGCGGGAGTGATACGCAGTATTTT
TRBV7-3	.	TRBJ2-5	many	CASSMTSRETQYF	TGTGCCAGCAGCATGACTAGTCGAGAGACCCAGTACTTC
TRBV12-5	TRBD2	TRBJ2-1	.	CASGLSGLAGVHEQFF	TGTGCTAGTGGTTTGAGTGGACTAGCGGGGGTTCATGAGCAGTTCTTC
TRBV13	.	TRBJ2-5	.	CASILSGQETQYF	TGTGCCAGCATCTTAAGCGGCCAAGAGACCCAGTACTTC
TRBV12-3/TRBV12-4	.	TRBJ2-5	.	CASRRIFPQETQYF	TGTGCCAGCAGGAGGATTTTCCCGCAAGAGACCCAGTACTTC
TRBV3-1	.	TRBJ2-7	few	CASSQLGGEQYF	TGTGCCAGCAGCCAATTGGGAGGCGAGCAGTACTTC
TRBV5-5	.	TRBJ1-4	few	CASSLRVVGEKLFF	TGTGCCAGCAGCTTAAGGGTGGTTGGAGAAAAACTGTTTTTT
TRBV4-1	.	TRBJ2-2	.	CASSHPHDGELFF	TGCGCCAGCAGCCACCCGCATGACGGGGAGCTGTTTTTT
TRBV18	.	TRBJ2-5	few	CASSPGGKTQETQYF	TGTGCCAGCTCACCGGGTGGAAAGACCCAAGAGACCCAGTACTTC
TRBV29-1	.	TRBJ1-2	.	CSVNGGGTNPYGYTF	TGCAGCGTTAATGGGGGGGGGACCAACCCCTATGGCTACACCTTC
TRBV15	.	TRBJ2-5	few	CATSRASEAETQYF	TGTGCCACCAGCAGAGCGTCGGAGGCAGAGACCCAGTACTTC
TRBV5-6	.	TRBJ2-3	.	CASSLEPWRGGTDTQYF	TGTGCCAGCAGCTTGGAGCCCTGGAGGGGCGGCACAGATACGCAGTATTTT
TRBV5-1	.	TRBJ2-1	.	CASSQPGQSSYNEQFF	TGCGCCAGCAGCCAACCCGGACAGAGCTCCTACAATGAGCAGTTCTTC
TRBV7-9	.	TRBJ2-2	.	CASSLDSQGSAGELFF	TGTGCCAGCAGCTTAGATAGTCAGGGAAGCGCCGGGGAGCTGTTTTTT
TRBV29-1	.	TRBJ2-7	.	CSVDSQKEQYF	TGCAGCGTTGACAGTCAAAAAGAGCAGTACTTC
TRBV7-2	TRBD1	TRBJ1-2	few	CASSPRGQQGYTF	TGTGCCAGCAGCCCCCGGGGACAGCAAGGCTACACCTTC
TRBV14	TRBD1	TRBJ1-3	.	CASSRTTGTEGNTIYF	TGTGCCAGCAGCCGAACTACCGGGACAGAAGGAAACACCATATATTTT
TRBV6-6	TRBD2	TRBJ2-5	.	CASRMGLAEETQYF	TGTGCCAGCAGAATGGGACTAGCGGAAGAGACCCAGTACTTC
TRBV11-3	.	TRBJ2-1	few	CASSLEVYNEQFF	TGTGCCAGCAGCTTAGAGGTCTACAATGAGCAGTTCTTC
TRBV20-1	.	TRBJ1-3	.	CSATLSGNTIYF	TGCAGTGCTACGCTCTCTGGAAACACCATATATTTT
TRBV11-2	.	TRBJ1-2	few	CASSPLRGRALGYGYTF	TGTGCCAGCAGCCCCCTAAGAGGCAGGGCGCTGGGCTATGGCTACACCTTC
TRBV12-3/TRBV12-4	.	TRBJ2-5	.	CASSLTRGSGETQYF	TGTGCCAGCAGTCTCACCCGGGGGTCCGGGGAGACCCAGTACTTC
TRBV6-1	TRBD1	TRBJ1-2	few	CASSESRDRGLANYGYTF	TGTGCCAGCAGTGAAAGCAGGGACAGGGGCCTTGCTAACTATGGCTACACCTTC
TRBV10-3	TRBD1	TRBJ1-1	.	CAAQGQGTEAFF	TGTGCCGCACAGGGGCAGGGAACTGAAGCTTTCTTT
TRBV13	TRBD1	TRBJ2-5	.	CASSFIRDSQETQYF	TGTGCCAGCAGCTTCATCCGGGACAGCCAAGAGACCCAGTACTTC
TRBV11-2	.	TRBJ1-2	.	CASSLEGASNYGYTF	TGTGCCAGCAGCTTAGAGGGGGCATCTAACTATGGCTACACCTTC
TRBV20-1	.	TRBJ2-7	.	CSASLAGYEQYF	TGCAGTGCTAGTCTGGCGGGATACGAGCAGTACTTC
TRBV11-2	.	TRBJ2-3	.	CASSLWVGGGADTQYF	TGTGCCAGCAGCCTTTGGGTGGGGGGGGGCGCAGATACGCAGTATTTT
TRBV12-3/TRBV12-4	TRBD1	TRBJ2-5	.	CASSPAGGGETQYF	TGTGCCAGCAGTCCGGCAGGGGGCGGAGAGACCCAGTACTTC
TRBV14	.	TRBJ2-5	.	CASSRRQEGETQYF	TGTGCCAGCAGCCGCAGACAGGAGGGAGAGACCCAGTACTTC
TRBV19	TRBD2	TRBJ2-2	.	CASRIVAGGTGELFF	TGTGCCAGTAGGATTGTAGCGGGAGGAACCGGGGAGCTGTTTTTT
TRBV7-9	.	TRBJ2-7	.	CASSRDNEQYF	TGTGCCAGCAGCCGGGACAACGAGCAGTACTTC
TRBV6-1	TRBD1	TRBJ1-1	few	CASSDYRGLTEAFF	TGTGCCAGCAGTGACTACAGGGGGCTCACTGAAGCTTTCTTT
TRBV24-1	TRBD1	TRBJ1-5	.	CATSRGQGQPQHF	TGTGCCACCAGTAGGGGGCAGGGTCAGCCCCAGCATTTT
TRBV3-1	.	TRBJ2-7	.	CASSRGSTPYEQYF	TGTGCCAGCAGCCGGGGCAGCACTCCCTACGAGCAGTACTTC
TRBV5-6	.	TRBJ2-3	.	CASSLGGRNTDTQYF	TGTGCCAGCAGCTTGGGGGGACGGAACACAGATACGCAGTATTTT
TRBV6-5	TRBD1	TRBJ1-4	few	CASSDRAGKKLFF	TGTGCCTCTTCTGACAGGGCAGGAAAAAAACTGTTTTTT
TRBV7-3	.	TRBJ2-1	.	CASGAFTGNGQFF	TGTGCCAGCGGGGCCTTCACGGGAAATGGGCAGTTCTTC
TRBV6-1	.	TRBJ1-2	.	CASSDQINYGYTF	TGTGCCAGCAGTGATCAGATTAACTATGGCTACACCTTC
TRBV27	TRBD2	TRBJ2-3	many	CASRGLAGTDTQYF	TGTGCCAGCAGGGGACTAGCGGGCACAGATACGCAGTATTTT
TRBV5-4	.	TRBJ1-3	few	CASSEGSGNTIYF	TGTGCCAGCAGCGAGGGCTCTGGAAACACCATATATTTT
TRBV7-8	.	TRBJ2-5	.	CASSSGSSSTVGETQYF	TGTGCCAGCAGCTCCGGTTCTAGTAGCACGGTTGGGGAGACCCAGTACTTC
TRBV12-3/TRBV12-4	TRBD1	TRBJ1-1	.	CASSSGQGRSTEAFF	TGTGCCAGCAGTTCAGGACAGGGAAGGAGCACTGAAGCTTTCTTT